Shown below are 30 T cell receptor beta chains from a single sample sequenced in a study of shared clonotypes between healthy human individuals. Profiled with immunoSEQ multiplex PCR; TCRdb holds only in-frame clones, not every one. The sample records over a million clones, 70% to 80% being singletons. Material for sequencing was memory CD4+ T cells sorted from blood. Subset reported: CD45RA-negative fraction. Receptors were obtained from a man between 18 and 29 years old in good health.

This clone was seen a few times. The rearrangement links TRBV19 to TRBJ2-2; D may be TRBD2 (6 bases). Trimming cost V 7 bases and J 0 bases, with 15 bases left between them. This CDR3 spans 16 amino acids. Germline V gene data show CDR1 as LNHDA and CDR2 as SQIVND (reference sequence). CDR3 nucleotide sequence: TGTGCCAGTATTGCATTAGGGGACTCGAACACCGGGGAGCTGTTTTTT. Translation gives CASIALGDSNTGELFF.

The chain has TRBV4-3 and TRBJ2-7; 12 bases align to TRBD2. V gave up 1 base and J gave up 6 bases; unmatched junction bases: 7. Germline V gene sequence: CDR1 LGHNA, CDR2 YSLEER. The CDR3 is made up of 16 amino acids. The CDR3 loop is CASSQVLAGGPGEQYF. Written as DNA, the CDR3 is TGCGCCAGCAGCCAAGTCCTAGCGGGAGGGCCGGGCGAGCAGTACTTC.

CDR3 sequence reads: CASRGTSGSGDEQFF. In nucleotides, the CDR3 is TGTGCCAGCAGGGGGACTAGCGGGAGTGGGGATGAGCAGTTCTTC. V is TRBV2 and J is TRBJ2-1, with 14 positions matching TRBD2. The junction had 6 bases not matched to a gene; V was cut back by 6 bases and J by 8 bases. The V gene's germline CDR1 is SNHLY and CDR2 FYNNEI. The CDR3 has 15 residues.

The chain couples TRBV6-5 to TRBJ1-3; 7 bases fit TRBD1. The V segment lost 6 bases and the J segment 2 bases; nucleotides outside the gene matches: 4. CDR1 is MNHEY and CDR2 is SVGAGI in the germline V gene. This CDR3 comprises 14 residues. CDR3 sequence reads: CASSLTGTGNTIYF. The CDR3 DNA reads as TGTGCCAGCAGCCTGACAGGGACTGGAAACACCATATATTTT.

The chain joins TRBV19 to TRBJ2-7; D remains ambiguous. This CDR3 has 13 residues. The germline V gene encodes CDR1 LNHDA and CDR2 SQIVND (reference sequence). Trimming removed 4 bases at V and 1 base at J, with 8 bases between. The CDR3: CASSKPASYEQYF. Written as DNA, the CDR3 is TGTGCCAGTAGTAAGCCGGCTTCCTACGAGCAGTACTTC.

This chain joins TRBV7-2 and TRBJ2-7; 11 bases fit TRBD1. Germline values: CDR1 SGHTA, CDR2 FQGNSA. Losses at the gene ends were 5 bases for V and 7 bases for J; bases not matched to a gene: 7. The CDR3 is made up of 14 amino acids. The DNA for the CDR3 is TGTGCCAGCAGCCAGGACAGGGGGCTTGGTGAGCAGTACTTC. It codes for CASSQDRGLGEQYF.

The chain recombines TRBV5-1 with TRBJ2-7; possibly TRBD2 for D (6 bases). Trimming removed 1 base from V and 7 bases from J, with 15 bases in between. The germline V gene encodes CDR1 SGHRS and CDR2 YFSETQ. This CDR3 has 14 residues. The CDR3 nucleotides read TGCGCCAGCAGCTTGAAGGCGGCTGGAGGGGAGCAGTACTTC. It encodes CASSLKAAGGEQYF.

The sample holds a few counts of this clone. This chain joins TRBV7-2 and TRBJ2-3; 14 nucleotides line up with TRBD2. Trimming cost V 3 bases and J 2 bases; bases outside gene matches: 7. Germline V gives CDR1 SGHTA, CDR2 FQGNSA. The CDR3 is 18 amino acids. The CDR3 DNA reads TGTGCCAGCAGCTTGGGGACTAGCGGGAGACGCCTCACAGATACGCAGTATTTT. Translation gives CASSLGTSGRRLTDTQYF.

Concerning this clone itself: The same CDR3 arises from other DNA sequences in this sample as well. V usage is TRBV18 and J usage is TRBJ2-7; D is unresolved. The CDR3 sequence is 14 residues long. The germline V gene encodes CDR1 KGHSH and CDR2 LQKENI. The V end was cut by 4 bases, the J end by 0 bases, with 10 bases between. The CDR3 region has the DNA TGTGCCAGCTCACTTACCGGTTCCTCCTACGAGCAGTACTTC. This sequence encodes CASSLTGSSYEQYF.

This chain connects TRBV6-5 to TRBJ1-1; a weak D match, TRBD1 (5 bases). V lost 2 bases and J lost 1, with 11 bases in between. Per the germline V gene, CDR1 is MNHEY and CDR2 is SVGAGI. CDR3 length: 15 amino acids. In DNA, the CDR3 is TGTGCCAGCAGTTACGGGGGGGTTCGGAACACTGAAGCTTTCTTT. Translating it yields CASSYGGVRNTEAFF.

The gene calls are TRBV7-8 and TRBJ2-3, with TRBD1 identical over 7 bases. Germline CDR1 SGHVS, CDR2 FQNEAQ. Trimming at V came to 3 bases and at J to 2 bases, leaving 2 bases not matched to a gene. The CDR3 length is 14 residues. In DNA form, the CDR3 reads TGTGCCAGCAGCTTGGGGACAGACACAGATACGCAGTATTTT. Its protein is CASSLGTDTDTQYF.

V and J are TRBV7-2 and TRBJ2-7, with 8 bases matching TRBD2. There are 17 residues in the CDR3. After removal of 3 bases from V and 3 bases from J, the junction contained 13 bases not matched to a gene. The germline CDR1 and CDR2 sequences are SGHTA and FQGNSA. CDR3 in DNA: TGTGCCAGCAGCTTTAGGAGTAGCGGGACCATTAACTACGAGCAGTACTTC. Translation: CASSFRSSGTINYEQYF.

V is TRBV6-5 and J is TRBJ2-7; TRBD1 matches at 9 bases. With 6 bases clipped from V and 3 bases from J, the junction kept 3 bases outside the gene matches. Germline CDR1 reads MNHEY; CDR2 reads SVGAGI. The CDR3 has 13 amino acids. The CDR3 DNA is TGTGCCAGCAGACAGGGGGCTCGCTACGAGCAGTACTTC. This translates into CASRQGARYEQYF.

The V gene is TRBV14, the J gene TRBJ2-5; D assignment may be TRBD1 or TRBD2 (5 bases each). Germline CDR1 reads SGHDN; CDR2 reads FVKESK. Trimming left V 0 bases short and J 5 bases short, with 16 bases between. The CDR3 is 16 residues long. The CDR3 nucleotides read TGTGCCAGCAGCCAAGAACCCGGATGGGGGTACGAGACCCAGTACTTC. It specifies CASSQEPGWGYETQYF.

The chain's CDR3 is CACGQYNSPLHF. For the CDR3, the DNA is TGTGCCTGTGGGCAGTATAATTCACCCCTCCACTTT. V gene TRBV30 combines with J gene TRBJ1-6; unclear D gene. Trimming pared 6 bases from V and 4 bases from J, leaving 7 bases between. The length of the CDR3 is 12 residues. Per germline, CDR1 GTSNPN and CDR2 SVGIG (reference sequence).

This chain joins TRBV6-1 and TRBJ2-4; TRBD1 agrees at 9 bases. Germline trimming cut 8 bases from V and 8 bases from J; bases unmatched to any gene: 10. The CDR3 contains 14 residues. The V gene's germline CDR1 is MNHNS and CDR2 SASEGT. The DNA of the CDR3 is TGTGCCAGCGGGACAGGGAAGGCCCGTGACATTCAGTACTTC. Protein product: CASGTGKARDIQYF.

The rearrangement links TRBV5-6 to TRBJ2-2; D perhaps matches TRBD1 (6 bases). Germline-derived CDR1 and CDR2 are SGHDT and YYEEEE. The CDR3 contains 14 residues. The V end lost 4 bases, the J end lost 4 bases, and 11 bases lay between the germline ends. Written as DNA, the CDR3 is TGTGCCAGCAGCCATCAGGGGAGCACCGGGGAGCTGTTTTTT. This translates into CASSHQGSTGELFF.

CDR3 sequence reads: CASSLGQASGRASEQFF. The CDR3 DNA reads as TGTGCCAGCAGCTTGGGCCAGGCGAGCGGGAGGGCCAGTGAGCAGTTCTTC. The chain couples TRBV7-9 to TRBJ2-1; 10 bases map to TRBD2. This CDR3 spans 17 amino acids. Germline CDR1 is SEHNR and CDR2 is FQNEAQ (reference sequence). V shed 3 bases and J 9 bases; nucleotides not matched to a gene: 14. Combining the CDR3 with reference TRBV7-9 and TRBJ2-1 gives the whole variable domain DTGVSQNPRHKITKRGQNVTFRCDPISEHNRLYWYRQTLGQGPEFLTYFQNEAQLEKSRLLSDRFSAERPKGSFSTLEIQRTEQGDSAMYLCASSLGQASGRASEQFFGPGTRLTVL.

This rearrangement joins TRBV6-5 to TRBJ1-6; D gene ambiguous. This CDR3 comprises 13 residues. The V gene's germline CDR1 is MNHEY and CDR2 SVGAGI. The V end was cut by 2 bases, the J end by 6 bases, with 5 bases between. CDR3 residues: CASSYEGNSPLHF. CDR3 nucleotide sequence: TGTGCCAGCAGTTACGAGGGTAATTCACCCCTCCACTTT.

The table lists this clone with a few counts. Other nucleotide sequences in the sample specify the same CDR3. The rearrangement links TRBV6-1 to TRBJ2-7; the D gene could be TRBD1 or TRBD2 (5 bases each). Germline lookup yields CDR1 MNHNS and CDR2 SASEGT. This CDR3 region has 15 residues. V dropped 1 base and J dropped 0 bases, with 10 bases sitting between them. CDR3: CASSEGGAGSYEQYF. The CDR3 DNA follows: TGTGCCAGCAGTGAAGGGGGCGCGGGCTCCTACGAGCAGTACTTC.

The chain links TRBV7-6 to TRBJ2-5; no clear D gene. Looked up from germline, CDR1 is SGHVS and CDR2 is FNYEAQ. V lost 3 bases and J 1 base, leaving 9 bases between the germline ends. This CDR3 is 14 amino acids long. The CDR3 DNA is TGTGCCAGCAGCTTCGGCAGGACCCAAGAGACCCAGTACTTC. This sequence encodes CASSFGRTQETQYF.

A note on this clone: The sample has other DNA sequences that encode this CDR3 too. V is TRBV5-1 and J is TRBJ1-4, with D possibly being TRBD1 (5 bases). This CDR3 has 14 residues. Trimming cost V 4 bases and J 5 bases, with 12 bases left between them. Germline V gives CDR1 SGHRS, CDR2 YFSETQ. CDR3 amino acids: CASSPGEGNEKLFF. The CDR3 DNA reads TGCGCCAGCAGCCCCGGGGAGGGGAATGAAAAACTGTTTTTT.

The chain's CDR3 is CASRSGQVTYEQYF. CDR3 coding DNA: TGCGCCAGCAGGTCGGGACAGGTAACCTACGAGCAGTACTTC. The V and J genes are TRBV5-1 and TRBJ2-7; 8 bases line up with TRBD1. Germline values: CDR1 SGHRS, CDR2 YFSETQ. There are 14 residues in the CDR3. Germline trimming cut 5 bases from V and 2 bases from J; bases unmatched to any gene: 6.

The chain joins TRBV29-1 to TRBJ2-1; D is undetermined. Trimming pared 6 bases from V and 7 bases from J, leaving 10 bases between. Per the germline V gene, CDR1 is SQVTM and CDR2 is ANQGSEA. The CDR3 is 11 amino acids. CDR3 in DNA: TGCAGCGTAGCTCCCGGGAATGAGCAGTTCTTC. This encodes CSVAPGNEQFF.

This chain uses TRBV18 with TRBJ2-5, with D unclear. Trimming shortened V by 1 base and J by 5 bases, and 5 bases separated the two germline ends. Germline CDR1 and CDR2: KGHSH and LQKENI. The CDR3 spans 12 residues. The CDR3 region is CASSPQAETQYF. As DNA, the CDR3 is TGTGCCAGCTCACCACAGGCTGAGACCCAGTACTTC.

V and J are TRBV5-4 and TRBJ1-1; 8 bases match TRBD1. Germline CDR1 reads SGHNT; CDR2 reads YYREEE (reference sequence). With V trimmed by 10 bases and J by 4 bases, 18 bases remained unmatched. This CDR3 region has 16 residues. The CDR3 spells CAVSGTGSGSITEAFF. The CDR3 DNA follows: TGTGCCGTATCCGGGACAGGCTCCGGATCGATCACTGAAGCTTTCTTT.

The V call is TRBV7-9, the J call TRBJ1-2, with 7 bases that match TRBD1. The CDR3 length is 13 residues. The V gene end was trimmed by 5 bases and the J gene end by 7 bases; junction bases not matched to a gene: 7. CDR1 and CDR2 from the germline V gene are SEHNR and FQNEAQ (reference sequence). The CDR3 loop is CASSKGTAPGYTF. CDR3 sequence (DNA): TGTGCCAGCAGCAAGGGGACAGCTCCTGGCTACACCTTC.

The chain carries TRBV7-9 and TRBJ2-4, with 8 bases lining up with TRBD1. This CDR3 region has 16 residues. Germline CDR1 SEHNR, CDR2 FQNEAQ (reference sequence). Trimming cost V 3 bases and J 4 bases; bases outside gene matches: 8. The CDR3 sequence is CASSFNLDRGKNIQYF. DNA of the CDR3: TGTGCCAGCAGCTTTAATCTAGACAGGGGAAAAAACATTCAGTACTTC.

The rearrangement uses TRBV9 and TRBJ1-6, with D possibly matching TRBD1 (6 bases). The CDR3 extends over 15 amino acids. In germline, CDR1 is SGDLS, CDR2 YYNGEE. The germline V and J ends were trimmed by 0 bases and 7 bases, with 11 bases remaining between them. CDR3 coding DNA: TGTGCCAGCAGCGTAGAACAGGGAAAAAATTCACCCCTCCACTTT. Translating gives CASSVEQGKNSPLHF.

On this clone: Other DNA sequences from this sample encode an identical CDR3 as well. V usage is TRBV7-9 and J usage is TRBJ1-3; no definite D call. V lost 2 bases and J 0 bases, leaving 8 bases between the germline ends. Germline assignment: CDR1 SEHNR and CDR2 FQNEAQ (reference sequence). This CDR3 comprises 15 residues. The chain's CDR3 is CASSLRGDSGNTIYF. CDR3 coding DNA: TGTGCCAGCAGCTTACGCGGGGACTCTGGAAACACCATATATTTT.